This TCR beta chain appears in the sequencing data of a study of yellow fever vaccine responses in identical twins. Study-wide points: Each twin's T cell response to the vaccine was reported to look partly convergent and partly personalized.

TCRdb passed the RT-PCR reads through MiXCR, listing each CDR3 protein once. The sample includes 1,500 to 2,000 distinct CDR3 sequences, over 65% seen only once; the top ten take 6.8%. The V and J ends lost 3 bases and 2 bases respectively, with 15 bases between them. The germline gives CDR1 DFQATT, CDR2 SNEGSKA (reference sequence). CDR3 length equals 15 residues. A remark on this clonotype: Its antigen remains unidentified.

The material was T cells from blood (PBMCs), unsorted or a sorted subset (not recorded which), obtained before or after yellow fever vaccination (not recorded which). The sequence derives from a woman aged 18-29 years who received the yellow fever vaccine. This chain joins TRBV20-1 and TRBJ2-3; D not certain. The CDR3 DNA follows: TGCAGTGCTAGGACGCCAGAACACGACACAGATACGCAGTATTTT. It is translated as CSARTPEHDTDTQYF.